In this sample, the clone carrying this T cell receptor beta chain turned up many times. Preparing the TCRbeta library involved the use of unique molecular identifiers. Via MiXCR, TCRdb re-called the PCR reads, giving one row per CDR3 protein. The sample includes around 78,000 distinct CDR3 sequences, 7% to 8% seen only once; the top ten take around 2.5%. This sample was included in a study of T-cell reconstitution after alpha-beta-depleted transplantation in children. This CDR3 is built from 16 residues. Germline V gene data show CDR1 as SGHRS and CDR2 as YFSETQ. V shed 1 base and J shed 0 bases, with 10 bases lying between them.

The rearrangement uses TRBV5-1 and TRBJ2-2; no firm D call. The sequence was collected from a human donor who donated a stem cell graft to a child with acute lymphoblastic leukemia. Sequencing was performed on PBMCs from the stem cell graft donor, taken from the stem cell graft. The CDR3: CASSLFSPANTGELFF. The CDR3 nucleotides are TGCGCCAGCAGCTTGTTTAGCCCAGCGAACACCGGGGAGCTGTTTTTT.